This T cell receptor beta chain was recorded in a study of cytomegalovirus exposure and HLA in healthy donors. Overall study context: An earlier analysis found some 120 million unique TCR beta sequences from around 180 million T cells.

As for this clone: Its cognate antigen is unknown.

Primers for the PCR totalled 60 Vbeta and 13 Jbeta. Profiled with immunoSEQ multiplex PCR; TCRdb holds only in-frame clones, not every one. The repertoire includes fewer than 120,000 clones, around 84% of them detected once, and 1% to 1.5% sits in the top ten. Germline assignment: CDR1 SGDLS and CDR2 YYNGEE. CDR3 length: 15 amino acids. With V trimmed by 4 bases and J by 3 bases, 5 bases remained unmatched. Points from the study as a whole: It was shown in a later analysis that HLA-associated TCR beta chains were more clonally expanded than other, equally common chains. In an earlier analysis, most TCR beta V segments were productive about 87% or about 30% of the time. Across donors, sequencing depth was assumed by presence/absence analyses to be roughly uniform.

V is TRBV9 and J is TRBJ2-1, with 9 bases aligning to TRBD1. The TCR was taken from a woman aged 25 to 45 in good health and CMV-seronegative. The sample taken for sequencing was PBMCs. CDR3 amino acids: CASSSRQGGYNEQFF. For the CDR3, the DNA is TGTGCCAGCAGCTCGAGACAGGGGGGCTACAATGAGCAGTTCTTC. The full variable domain, with the rest looked up from reference TRBV9 and TRBJ2-1, is DSGVTQTPKHLITATGQRVTLRCSPRSGDLSVYWYQQSLDQGLQFLIQYYNGEERAKGNILERFSAQQFPDLHSELNLSSLELGDSALYFCASSSRQGGYNEQFFGPGTRLTVL.